The clone carrying this T cell receptor beta chain showed up just a few times. Its target is unknown. CDR1 and CDR2 from the germline V gene are MNHEY and SVGAGI. The junction had 3 bases not matched to a gene; V was cut back by 6 bases and J by 1 base. The CDR3 length is 14 residues. The data derive from a study of T cell repertoires in cytomegalovirus infection. Study as a whole: Matching HLA type and CMV infection were both indicated by public TCR beta signatures.

TCRdb reprocessed the reads with MiXCR, giving one entry per CDR3 protein. The sample contains 150,000 to 200,000 distinct CDR3 sequences, roughly 28% of which appear only once. Study observations and caveats: Ex vivo, HLA-C-restricted CMV-specific TCR beta clonotypes prevailed over the rest of the response. CMV carriers with the relevant HLA were identified by cumulative public TCR beta family frequency.

The material sequenced was PBMCs. The chain couples TRBV6-5 to TRBJ1-3; 7 bases align to TRBD1. The TCR was taken from a human donor in good health (CMV status not recorded). Some clones in this sample may be carry-over from other donors' samples. Here the CDR3 DNA reads TGTGCCAGCAGACCACAGGGGTCTGGAAACACCATATATTTT. As protein: CASRPQGSGNTIYF.